This paragraph reports one T cell receptor beta chain. Here immunoSEQ multiplex PCR was the method, and the copy in TCRdb shows in-frame clones only, minus some. Among about 55,000 clones listed, less than 90% were seen once. The CDR3 is made up of 15 amino acids. The V and J ends lost 4 bases and 6 bases, in that order; junction bases with no gene match: 6. Germline CDR1 is SGHRS and CDR2 is YFSETQ. The data were obtained in a study of blood T cell repertoires in COVID-19. Across the study: COVID-19 samples from acute and convalescent phases originated in the United States, Italy and Spain. T cells, B-cell-depleted T cells, or PBMCs supplied cDNA or gDNA.

The material sequenced was peripheral blood. The sequence came from a woman between 55 and 75 years old with acute or convalescent COVID-19. This chain links TRBV5-1 with TRBJ2-1; 11 bases fit TRBD1. DNA for the CDR3: TGCGCCAGCAGCCCACGGACAGGGGGCCCCAATGAGCAGTTCTTC. It yields the protein CASSPRTGGPNEQFF.